A single sample gave rise to the 2 T cell receptor beta chains below, sequenced in a study of T cells in Graves' hyperthyroidism and ophthalmopathy. The investigators amplified TCR beta CDR3 regions from RNA transcripts. The TCR CDR3 was amplified in a first-round RT-PCR using the HTBI primer set. Using its own MiXCR run on the multiplex PCR reads, TCRdb lists one record per CDR3 protein. The data show a few hundred thousand distinct CDR3 sequences, about 18% seen once. The sample comprised blood. The origin of the receptors is a man between 18 and 29 years old with Graves' ophthalmopathy.

The gene calls are TRBV30 and TRBJ2-7; possibly TRBD1 for D (6 bases). The V gene lost 4 bases and the J gene lost 4 bases, with 14 bases spanning the gap. Germline V gene lookup returns CDR1 GTSNPN and CDR2 SVGIG (reference sequence). This CDR3 is 13 amino acids long. The CDR3 sequence: CAWNPGTNYEQYF. The CDR3 region has the DNA TGTGCCTGGAACCCCGGGACAAATTACGAGCAGTACTTC.

The table lists this clonotype with many counts. The chain has TRBV27 and TRBJ2-4; 7 positions agree with TRBD2. Germline V gene data show CDR1 as MNHEY and CDR2 as SMNVEV (reference sequence). CDR3 length: 16 residues. Unmatched junction bases numbered 5, after V lost 3 bases and J lost 0 bases. The CDR3 spells CASSLGRDLAKNIQYF. As DNA, the CDR3 is TGTGCCAGCAGTTTGGGGAGGGATCTAGCCAAAAACATTCAGTACTTC.